These 10 T cell receptor beta chains were all obtained from the same sample, sequenced in a study of regulatory T cells in long-lasting Graves disease. The authors built TCR beta libraries using iRepertoire HTBI primers and Arm-PCR of CDR3 regions. In TCRdb, the multiplex PCR reads were re-called with MiXCR into one record per CDR3 protein. Of under 450,000 distinct CDR3 sequences listed, 12% are singletons. Described time point: newly diagnosed GD, antithyroid drugs for less than 3 months. Following extraction of RNA from PBMCs, that RNA was used to make the TCR library. These data also featured in a second study, about T cells in Graves' hyperthyroidism and ophthalmopathy.

The sample in question was peripheral blood mononuclear cells (PBMCs), obtained at new diagnosis, from a patient treated with antithyroid drugs. These receptor sequences come from a woman under 30 with Graves disease.

This clonotype was counted ten times or more. The chain has TRBV28 and TRBJ2-4; no definite D call. Per the germline V gene, CDR1 is MDHEN and CDR2 is SYDVKM. The CDR3 consists of 13 residues. V lost 8 bases and J 8 bases, leaving 16 bases between the germline ends. CDR3 sequence reads: CASARAGGDIQYF. In nucleotides, the CDR3 is TGTGCCAGCGCTCGGGCAGGTGGGGACATTCAGTACTTC. The whole variable domain, filled in from reference TRBV28 and TRBJ2-4, reads DVKVTQSSRYLVKRTGEKVFLECVQDMDHENMFWYRQDPGLGLRLIYFSYDVKMKEKGDIPEGYSVSREKKERFSLILESASTNQTSMYLCASARAGGDIQYFGAGTRLSVL.

This clonotype has just a few counts. One junction end does not reproduce the germline sequence, and a read error may be involved. This rearrangement joins TRBV29-1 to TRBJ1-1; TRBD1 matches at 9 bases. CDR1 is SQVTM and CDR2 is ANQGSEA in the germline V gene. The CDR3 extends over 14 amino acids. This CDR3 is CSVKDRGFSTEAFF. CDR3 sequence (DNA): TGCAGCGTTAAAGACAGGGGGTTTAGCACTGAAGCTTTCTTT.

This clonotype was counted ten times or more. The chain uses TRBV6-2 or TRBV6-3 and TRBJ2-5; no reliable D call. The ends were cut back, 0 bases at V and 11 bases at J, with 13 bases in the middle. The CDR3 is 13 amino acids. Per germline, CDR1 MNHEY and CDR2 SVGEGT. This chain's CDR3 is CASSYSVGERQYF. The CDR3, as DNA: TGTGCCAGCAGTTACTCGGTCGGTGAGCGTCAGTACTTC.

This clonotype was recorded at least ten times. This chain joins TRBV24-1 and TRBJ2-2, with D possibly being TRBD1 (5 bases). V lost 9 bases and J lost 2, with 12 bases in between. Germline V gene sequence: CDR1 KGHDR, CDR2 SFDVKD. This CDR3 is 14 amino acids long. The CDR3 DNA sequence: TGTGCCACCGCCCCCCAGGGAAACACCGGGGAGCTGTTTTTT. Its translation is CATAPQGNTGELFF.

This clonotype was observed many times. The V gene is TRBV7-8, the J gene TRBJ1-5; the D is unclear. Trimming took off 4 bases at V and 0 bases at J, with 7 bases between the two ends. The CDR3 extends over 14 amino acids. The V gene's germline CDR1 is SGHVS and CDR2 FQNEAQ. The CDR3 sequence is CASSSHDSNQPQHF. CDR3 in DNA: TGTGCCAGCAGCTCCCATGATAGCAATCAGCCCCAGCATTTT.

This clonotype has ten or more counts. This chain joins TRBV20-1 and TRBJ2-4; tentative D call: TRBD1 (6 bases). This CDR3 has 17 residues. V gave up 1 base and J gave up 0 bases, with 16 bases separating them. Germline-derived CDR1 and CDR2 are DFQATT and SNEGSKA (reference sequence). CDR3 nucleotides: TGCAGTGCTAGAGCCCCAGGGGTGTGGCCAGCCAAAAACATTCAGTACTTC. It specifies CSARAPGVWPAKNIQYF.

This clonotype occurred a few times. J is TRBJ1-6 and V is TRBV2; D remains ambiguous. The CDR3 loop spans 15 amino acids. CDR1 and CDR2 (germline): SNHLY, FYNNEI. The V gene lost 9 bases and the J gene lost 7 bases, with 19 bases spanning the gap. Here the CDR3 DNA reads TGTGCCAGTGCGCAGGATCGGTTTTCCAATTCACCCCTCCACTTT. Its translation: CASAQDRFSNSPLHF.

The table lists this clonotype with many counts. The chain has TRBV27 and TRBJ2-1; D uncertain. V was shortened by 2 bases and J by 3 bases, with 23 bases between the two germline ends. There are 19 residues in the CDR3. In germline, CDR1 is MNHEY, CDR2 SMNVEV (reference sequence). The CDR3 sequence: CASSLRVPGSSDDYNEQFF. For the CDR3, the DNA is TGTGCCAGCAGTTTAAGGGTCCCCGGTAGCTCGGACGACTACAATGAGCAGTTCTTC.

This clonotype has more than one count but fewer than ten. This rearrangement joins TRBV28 to TRBJ2-7; 10 bases align to TRBD2. The V gene end was trimmed by 3 bases and the J gene end by 5 bases; junction bases not matched to a gene: 13. This CDR3 region has 17 residues. Germline CDR1 MDHEN, CDR2 SYDVKM. CDR3 sequence: CASSFDLAGVYSHEQYF. The CDR3 region has the DNA TGTGCCAGCAGTTTTGACCTAGCGGGAGTTTATTCCCACGAGCAGTACTTC.

V gene TRBV11-3 combines with J gene TRBJ1-6; 7 bases map to TRBD1. The CDR3 has 13 amino acids. J lost 12 bases, V lost 4 bases, and 6 bases had no gene match. Germline V lookup: CDR1 SGHNT, CDR2 YENEEA. CDR3 residues: CASSSYTGEPLHF. The CDR3 DNA sequence: TGTGCCAGCAGCTCGTACACAGGGGAACCCCTCCACTTT.